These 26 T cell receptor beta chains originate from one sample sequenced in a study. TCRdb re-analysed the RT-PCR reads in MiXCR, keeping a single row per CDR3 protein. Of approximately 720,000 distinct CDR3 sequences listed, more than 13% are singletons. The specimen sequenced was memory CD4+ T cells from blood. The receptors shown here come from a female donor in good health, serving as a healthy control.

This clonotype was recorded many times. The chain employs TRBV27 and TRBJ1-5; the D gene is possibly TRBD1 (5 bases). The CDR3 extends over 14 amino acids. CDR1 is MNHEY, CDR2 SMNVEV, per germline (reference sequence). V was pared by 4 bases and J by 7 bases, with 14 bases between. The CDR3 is CASSSLTGEQPQHF. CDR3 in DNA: TGTGCCAGCAGTTCCCTTACAGGAGAACAGCCCCAGCATTTT.

CDR3 nucleotides: TGTGCCAGCGCACCACAGGGGGCGGGCACCGGGGAGCTGTTTTTT. Encoded protein: CASAPQGAGTGELFF. J is TRBJ2-2 and V is TRBV6-1; 9 bases agree with TRBD1. V was pared by 8 bases and J by 4 bases, with 8 bases of the junction left unmatched. CDR3 length: 15 amino acids. The germline gives CDR1 MNHNS, CDR2 SASEGT.

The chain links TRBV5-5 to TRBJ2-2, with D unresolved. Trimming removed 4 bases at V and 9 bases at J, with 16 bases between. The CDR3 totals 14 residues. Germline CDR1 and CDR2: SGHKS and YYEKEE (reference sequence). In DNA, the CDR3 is TGTGCCAGCAGCCCACGGAGACTCCCCCGGGAGCTGTTTTTT. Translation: CASSPRRLPRELFF.

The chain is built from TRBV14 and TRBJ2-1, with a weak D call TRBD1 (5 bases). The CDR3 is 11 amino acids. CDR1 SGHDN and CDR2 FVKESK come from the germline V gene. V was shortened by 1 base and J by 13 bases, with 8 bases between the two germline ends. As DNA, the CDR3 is TGTGCCAGCAGCCAAGCAGGGTTCCAGTTCTTC. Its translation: CASSQAGFQFF.

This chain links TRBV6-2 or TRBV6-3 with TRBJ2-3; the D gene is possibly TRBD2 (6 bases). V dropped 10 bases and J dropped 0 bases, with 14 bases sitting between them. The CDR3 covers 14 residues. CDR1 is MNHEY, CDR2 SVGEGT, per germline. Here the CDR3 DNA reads TGTGCCACCAGGGAGGCAGGCAGCACAGATACGCAGTATTTT. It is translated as CATREAGSTDTQYF.

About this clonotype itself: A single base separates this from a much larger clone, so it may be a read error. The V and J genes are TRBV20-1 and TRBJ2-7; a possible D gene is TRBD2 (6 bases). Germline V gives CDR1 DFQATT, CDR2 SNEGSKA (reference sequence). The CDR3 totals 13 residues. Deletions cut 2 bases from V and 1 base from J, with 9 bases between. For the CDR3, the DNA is TGCAGTGCTAGACTAGCGAGTTCCTACGAGCAGTACTTC. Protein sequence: CSARLASSYEQYF.

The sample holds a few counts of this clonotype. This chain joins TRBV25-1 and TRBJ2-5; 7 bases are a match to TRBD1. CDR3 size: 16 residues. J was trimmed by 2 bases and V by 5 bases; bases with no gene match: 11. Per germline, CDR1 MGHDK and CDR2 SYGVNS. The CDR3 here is CASSQTVRGQQETQYF. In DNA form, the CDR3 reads TGTGCCAGCAGTCAAACTGTCAGGGGACAGCAAGAGACCCAGTACTTC.

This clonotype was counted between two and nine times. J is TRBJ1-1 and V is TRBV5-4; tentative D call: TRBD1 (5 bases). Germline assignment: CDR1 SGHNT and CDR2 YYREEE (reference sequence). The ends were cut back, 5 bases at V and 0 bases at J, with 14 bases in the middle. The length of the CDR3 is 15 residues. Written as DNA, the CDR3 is TGTGCCAGCAGTTTTGCCCGGGACGTGAACACTGAAGCTTTCTTT. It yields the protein CASSFARDVNTEAFF. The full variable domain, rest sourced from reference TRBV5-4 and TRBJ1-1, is ETGVTQSPTHLIKTRGQQVTLRCSSQSGHNTVSWYQQALGQGPQFIFQYYREEENGRGNFPPRFSGLQFPNYSSELNVNALELDDSALYLCASSFARDVNTEAFFGQGTRLTVV.

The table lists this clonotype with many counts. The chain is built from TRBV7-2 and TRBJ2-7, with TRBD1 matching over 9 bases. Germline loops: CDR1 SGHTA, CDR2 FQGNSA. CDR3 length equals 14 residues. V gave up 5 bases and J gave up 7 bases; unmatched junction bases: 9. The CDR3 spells CASSPQTGGFEQYF. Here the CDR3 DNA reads TGTGCCAGCAGCCCCCAGACAGGGGGATTTGAGCAGTACTTC.

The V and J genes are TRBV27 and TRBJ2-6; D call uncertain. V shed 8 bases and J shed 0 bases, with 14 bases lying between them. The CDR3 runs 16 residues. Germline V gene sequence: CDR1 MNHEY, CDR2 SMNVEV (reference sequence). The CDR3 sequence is CASRDSKSSGANVLTF. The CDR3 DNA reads TGTGCCAGCCGCGATTCAAAGAGCTCTGGGGCCAACGTCCTGACTTTC.

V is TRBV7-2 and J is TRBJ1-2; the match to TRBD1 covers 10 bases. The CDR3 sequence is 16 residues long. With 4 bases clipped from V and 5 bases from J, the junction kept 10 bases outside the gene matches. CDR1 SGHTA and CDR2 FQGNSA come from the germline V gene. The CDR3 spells CASSWRSGQGSYGYTF. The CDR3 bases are TGTGCCAGCAGCTGGAGGTCGGGACAGGGGAGTTATGGCTACACCTTC.

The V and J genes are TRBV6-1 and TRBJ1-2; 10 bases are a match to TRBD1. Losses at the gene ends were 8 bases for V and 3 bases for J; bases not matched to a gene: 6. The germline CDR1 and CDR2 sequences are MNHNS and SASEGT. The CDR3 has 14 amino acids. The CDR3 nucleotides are TGTGCCAGCGCCCGGGACAGGGGATACTATGGCTACACCTTC. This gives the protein CASARDRGYYGYTF.

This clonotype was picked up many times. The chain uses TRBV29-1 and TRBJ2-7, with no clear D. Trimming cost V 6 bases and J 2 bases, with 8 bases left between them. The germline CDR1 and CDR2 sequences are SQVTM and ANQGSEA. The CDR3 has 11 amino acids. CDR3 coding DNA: TGCAGCGTCCTGGGCCCCTACGAGCAGTACTTC. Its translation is CSVLGPYEQYF.

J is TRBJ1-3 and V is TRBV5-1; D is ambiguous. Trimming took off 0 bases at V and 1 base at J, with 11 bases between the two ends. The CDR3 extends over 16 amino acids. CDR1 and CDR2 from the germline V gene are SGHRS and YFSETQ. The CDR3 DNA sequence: TGCGCCAGCAGCTTGGGGCTGGCAGCGTCTGGAAACACCATATATTTT. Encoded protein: CASSLGLAASGNTIYF.

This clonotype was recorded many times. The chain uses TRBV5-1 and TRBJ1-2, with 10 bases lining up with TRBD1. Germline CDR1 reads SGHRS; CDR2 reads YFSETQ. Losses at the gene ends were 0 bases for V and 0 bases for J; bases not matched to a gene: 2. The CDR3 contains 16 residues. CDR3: CASSLEGTGANYGYTF. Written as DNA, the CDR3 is TGCGCCAGCAGCTTGGAAGGGACAGGGGCTAACTATGGCTACACCTTC.

CDR3 in amino acids: CASSVAPWLGVPTEAFF. The CDR3 region has the DNA TGTGCCAGCAGCGTAGCCCCCTGGTTAGGGGTTCCGACTGAAGCTTTCTTT. The chain links TRBV9 to TRBJ1-1, with D possibly being TRBD1 (5 bases). The germline V gene encodes CDR1 SGDLS and CDR2 YYNGEE. The CDR3 contains 17 residues. Trimming shortened V by 0 bases and J by 5 bases, and 20 bases separated the two germline ends.

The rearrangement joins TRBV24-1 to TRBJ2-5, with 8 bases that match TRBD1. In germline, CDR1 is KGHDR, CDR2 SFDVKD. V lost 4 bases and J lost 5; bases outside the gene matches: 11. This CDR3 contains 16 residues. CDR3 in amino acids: CATSDPGQALGETQYF. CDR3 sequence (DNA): TGTGCCACCAGTGACCCGGGACAGGCACTAGGGGAGACCCAGTACTTC.

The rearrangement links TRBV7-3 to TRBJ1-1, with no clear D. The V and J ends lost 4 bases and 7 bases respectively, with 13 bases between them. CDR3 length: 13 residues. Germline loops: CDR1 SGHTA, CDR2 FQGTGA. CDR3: CASSSQGSGEAFF. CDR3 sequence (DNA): TGTGCCAGCAGCTCACAAGGGTCTGGTGAAGCTTTCTTT.

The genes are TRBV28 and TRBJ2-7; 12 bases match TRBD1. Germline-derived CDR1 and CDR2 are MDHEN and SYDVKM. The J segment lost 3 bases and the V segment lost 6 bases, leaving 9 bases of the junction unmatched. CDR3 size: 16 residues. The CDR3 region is CASRGQGAPLLYEQYF. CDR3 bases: TGTGCCAGCAGGGGACAGGGGGCTCCGCTCCTCTACGAGCAGTACTTC.

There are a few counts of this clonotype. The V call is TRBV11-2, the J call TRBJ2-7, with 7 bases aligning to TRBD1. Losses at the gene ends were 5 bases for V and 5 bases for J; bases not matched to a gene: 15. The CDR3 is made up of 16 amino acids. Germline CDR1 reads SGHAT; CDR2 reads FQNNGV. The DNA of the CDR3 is TGTGCCAGCAGCCCCACCTATTCACAGGGGAACCACGAGCAGTACTTC. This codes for CASSPTYSQGNHEQYF.

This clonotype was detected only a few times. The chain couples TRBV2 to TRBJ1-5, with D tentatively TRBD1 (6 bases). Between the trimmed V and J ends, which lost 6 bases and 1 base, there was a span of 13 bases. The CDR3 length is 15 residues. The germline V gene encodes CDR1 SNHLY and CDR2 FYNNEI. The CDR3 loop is CASRLPTGSNQPQHF. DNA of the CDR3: TGTGCCAGCAGGTTACCTACAGGGAGCAATCAGCCCCAGCATTTT.

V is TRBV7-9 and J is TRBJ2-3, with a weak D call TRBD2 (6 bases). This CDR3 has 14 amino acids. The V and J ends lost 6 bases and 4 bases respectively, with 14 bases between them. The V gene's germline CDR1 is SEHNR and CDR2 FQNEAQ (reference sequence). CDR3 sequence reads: CASSVTSNADTQYF. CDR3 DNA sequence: TGTGCCAGCAGTGTTACTAGCAACGCAGATACGCAGTATTTT.

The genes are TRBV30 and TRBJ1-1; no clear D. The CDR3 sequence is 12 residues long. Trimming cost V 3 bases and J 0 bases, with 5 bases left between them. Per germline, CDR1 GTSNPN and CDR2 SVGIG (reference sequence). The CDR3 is CAWRVLNTEAFF. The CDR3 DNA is TGTGCCTGGAGAGTGCTGAACACTGAAGCTTTCTTT.

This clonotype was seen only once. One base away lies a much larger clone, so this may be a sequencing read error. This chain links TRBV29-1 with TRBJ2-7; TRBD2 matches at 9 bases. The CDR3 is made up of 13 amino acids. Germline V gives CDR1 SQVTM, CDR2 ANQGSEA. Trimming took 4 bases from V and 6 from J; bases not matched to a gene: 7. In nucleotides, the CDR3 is TGCAGCGTTGCACGACTAGCGGACGGCGAGCAGTACTTC. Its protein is CSVARLADGEQYF.

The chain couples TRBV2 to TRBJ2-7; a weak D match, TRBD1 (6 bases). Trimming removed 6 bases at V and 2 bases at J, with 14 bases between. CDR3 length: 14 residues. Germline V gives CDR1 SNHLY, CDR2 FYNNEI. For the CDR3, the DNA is TGTGCCAGCAGGGGGTCGGGACACACCTACGAGCAGTACTTC. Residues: CASRGSGHTYEQYF.

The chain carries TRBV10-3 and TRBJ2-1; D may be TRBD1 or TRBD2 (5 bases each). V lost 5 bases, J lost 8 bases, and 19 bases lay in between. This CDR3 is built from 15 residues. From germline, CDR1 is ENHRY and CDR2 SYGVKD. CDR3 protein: CAISNSGLGVDEQFF. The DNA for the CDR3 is TGTGCCATCAGTAACTCCGGTCTGGGGGTCGATGAGCAGTTCTTC.